What follows are 4 T cell receptor beta chains derived from one specimen sequenced in a study of blood T cell repertoires in COVID-19. TCRdb's table, derived via immunoSEQ multiplex PCR, lists solely in-frame clones and lacks some. The sample records approximately 180,000 clones, 87% being singletons. Sequencing was done on a sample of PBMCs or T cells enriched from blood (not recorded which). These receptors all come from a human donor with acute COVID-19. The donor label of this sample is uncertain.

The chain links TRBV7-6 to TRBJ2-7, with D perhaps TRBD2 (6 bases). The V gene lost 0 bases and the J gene lost 3 bases, with 6 bases spanning the gap. Germline V gene lookup returns CDR1 SGHVS and CDR2 FNYEAQ. CDR3 length: 13 amino acids. The CDR3 is CASSLARGYEQYF. Written as DNA, the CDR3 is TGTGCCAGCAGCTTAGCGCGGGGCTACGAGCAGTACTTC.

This clone has just a few counts. The V call is TRBV7-9, the J call TRBJ2-1; 10 bases are shared with TRBD1. V trimming: 5 bases; J trimming: 6 bases; junction bases outside the gene matches: 7. Germline-derived CDR1 and CDR2 are SEHNR and FQNEAQ (reference sequence). This CDR3 has 15 amino acids. The CDR3 protein is CASSPGQGDLNEQFF. CDR3 DNA sequence: TGTGCCAGCAGCCCCGGACAGGGGGACCTCAATGAGCAGTTCTTC.

V usage is TRBV5-1 and J usage is TRBJ2-5; the D gene is possibly TRBD1 (5 bases). The CDR3 has 14 residues. Germline V lookup: CDR1 SGHRS, CDR2 YFSETQ. V dropped 5 bases and J dropped 1 base, with 12 bases sitting between them. The CDR3: CASRRQILQETQYF. Written as DNA, the CDR3 is TGCGCCAGCAGGCGACAGATCCTCCAAGAGACCCAGTACTTC.

This clone was observed a single time. V is TRBV4-1 and J is TRBJ1-4, with a weak D call TRBD1 (5 bases). Germline V gene lookup returns CDR1 MGHRA and CDR2 YSYEKL. CDR3 length: 15 amino acids. V was shortened by 0 bases and J by 6 bases, with 11 bases between the two germline ends. This CDR3 is CASSQDWGLDEKLFF. Written as DNA, the CDR3 is TGCGCCAGCAGCCAAGATTGGGGCCTCGATGAAAAACTGTTTTTT.